Detailed here is one T cell receptor beta chain. Antigen: not known. ViraFEST expansion of antigen-specific CD4+ T cells with viral peptide pools preceded sequencing. CD4+ T cell isolation took place after approximately 11 days of culture. Vaccinees lacked prior SARS-CoV-2 infection and tested negative for nucleocapsid antibodies. The data were produced by immunoSEQ multiplex PCR, yet TCRdb's version contains in-frame clones alone and is incomplete. This sample has about 63,000 clones, with roughly 76% found just once. The sample belongs to a study of vaccination effects on CD4 cells after COVID-19. Notes on the study in general: By a late point after vaccination, infection- and vaccine-induced clones had shrunk markedly through clonal contraction.

Germline CDR1 and CDR2: SEHNR and FQNEAQ (reference sequence). Deletions cut 5 bases from V and 4 bases from J, with 10 bases between. This CDR3 comprises 13 residues. This sample comprised CD4+ T cells from PBMCs cultured with HCoV-OC43 spike peptides, obtained before COVID-19 vaccination. Documented subset: HCoV-OC43 spike overlapping peptide pool stimulation. This clonotype was obtained from a human donor who received a COVID-19 vaccine. The J gene is TRBJ2-3, the V gene TRBV7-9, with unresolved D. The DNA of the CDR3 is TGTGCCAGCAGCACTATTGTGGCAGATACGCAGTATTTT. Its translation: CASSTIVADTQYF.